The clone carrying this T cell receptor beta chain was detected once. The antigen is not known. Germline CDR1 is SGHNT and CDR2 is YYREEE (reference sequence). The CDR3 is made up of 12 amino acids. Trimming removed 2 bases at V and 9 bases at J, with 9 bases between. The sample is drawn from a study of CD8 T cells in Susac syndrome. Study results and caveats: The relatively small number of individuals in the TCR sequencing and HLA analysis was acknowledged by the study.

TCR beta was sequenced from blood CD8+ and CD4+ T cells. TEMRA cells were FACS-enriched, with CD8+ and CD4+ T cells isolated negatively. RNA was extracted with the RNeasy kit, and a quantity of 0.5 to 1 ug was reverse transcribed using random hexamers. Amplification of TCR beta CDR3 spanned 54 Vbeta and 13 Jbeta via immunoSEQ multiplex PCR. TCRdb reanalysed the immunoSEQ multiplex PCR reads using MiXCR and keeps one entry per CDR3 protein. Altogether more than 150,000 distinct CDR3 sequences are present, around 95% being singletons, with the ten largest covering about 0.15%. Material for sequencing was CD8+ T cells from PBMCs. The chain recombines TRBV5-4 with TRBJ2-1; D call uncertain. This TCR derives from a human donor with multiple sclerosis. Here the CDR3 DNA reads TGTGCCAGCAGCTTTGAGGAGCGTGAGCAGTTCTTC. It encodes CASSFEEREQFF. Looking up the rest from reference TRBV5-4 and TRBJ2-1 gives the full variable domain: ETGVTQSPTHLIKTRGQQVTLRCSSQSGHNTVSWYQQALGQGPQFIFQYYREEENGRGNFPPRFSGLQFPNYSSELNVNALELDDSALYLCASSFEEREQFFGPGTRLTVL.